This T cell receptor (beta chain) is drawn from a study of T cells in Graves' hyperthyroidism and ophthalmopathy. Regions amplified from RNA transcripts were the TCR beta CDR3 regions. Using the HTBI primer set, a first-round RT-PCR was run on the TCR CDR3. One entry per CDR3 protein results from TCRdb running MiXCR on the multiplex PCR reads. Among roughly 700,000 distinct CDR3 sequences, 14% were seen once, and the ten largest hold roughly 10%. Germline V gives CDR1 KGHSH, CDR2 LQKENI. The CDR3 has 17 amino acids. V lost 0 bases to trimming and J lost 1 base, with 13 bases between them. The TCR was taken from a woman between 18 and 29 years old with Graves' hyperthyroidism. Sequences were obtained from blood. The chain uses TRBV18 and TRBJ1-3; no firm D call. In DNA form, the CDR3 reads TGTGCCAGCTCACCACCAGAGAGTCTGGGGTCTGGAAACACCATATATTTT. This codes for CASSPPESLGSGNTIYF.